This T cell receptor (beta chain) was sequenced during a study of early T cells in non-severe SARS-CoV-2 infection. Background on the study: With bulk RNA from unsorted whole blood as input, sequencing yielded unpaired chains. Notes on the study in general: There was a bias toward anti-spike CD8 responses in VDJdb matching, which missed private and CD4 specificities.

CDR3 size: 14 residues. Germline CDR1 SQVTM, CDR2 ANQGSEA. The V gene end was trimmed by 5 bases and the J gene end by 5 bases; junction bases not matched to a gene: 10. This clonotype was counted between two and nine times. The antigen remains undetermined. Attachment of unique molecular identifiers was made to individual cDNA molecules. TCRdb reanalysed the 5' RACE reads using MiXCR and keeps one entry per CDR3 protein. This sample has some 80,000 distinct CDR3 sequences, with approximately 12% found just once. The V and J genes are TRBV29-1 and TRBJ2-3; 7 bases are a match to TRBD2. The receptor was derived from an adult who was a healthcare worker with PCR-confirmed SARS-CoV-2 infection or an uninfected control (not recorded which). Sequenced sample: whole blood. The CDR3 sequence: CSVPTGGRGDTQYF. The CDR3 DNA is TGCAGCGTTCCCACGGGAGGCAGAGGAGATACGCAGTATTTT.